What follows are 13 T cell receptor beta chains derived from one specimen sequenced in a study of shared clonotypes between healthy human individuals (TCRdb year 2020). The library was obtained by the immunoSEQ multiplex PCR assay. Entries here come from immuneACCESS through TCRdb and include only in-frame sequences with V and J called. Some clones fail to appear in such tables; in the studies checked, an unresolved V gene covers under half of the shortfall, and the cause of the remainder is unknown. The sample contains 450,000 to 550,000 clones, around 79% of them found a single time. The ten top clones hold 13% of the sample. Sequencing was carried out using PBMCs. All receptors derive from a middle-aged woman in good health. Some clones in this sample may be carry-over from other donors' samples.

V gene TRBV11-3 combines with J gene TRBJ2-3; tentatively, D is TRBD2 (6 bases). The CDR3 sequence is 14 residues long. In germline, CDR1 is SGHNT, CDR2 YENEEA. V was pared by 5 bases and J by 5 bases, with 14 bases between. This CDR3 is CASSASGVVDTQYF. CDR3 nucleotide sequence: TGTGCCAGCAGCGCCTCGGGAGTGGTAGATACGCAGTATTTT. The full variable domain, rest sourced from reference TRBV11-3 and TRBJ2-3, is EAGVVQSPRYKIIEKKQPVAFWCNPISGHNTLYWYLQNLGQGPELLIRYENEEAVDDSQLPKDRFSAERLKGVDSTLKIQPAELGDSAVYLCASSASGVVDTQYFGPGTRLTVL.

The chain carries TRBV6-6 and TRBJ2-7, with D hard to call. Germline-derived CDR1 and CDR2 are MNHNY and SVGAGI (reference sequence). This CDR3 is built from 14 residues. Trimming removed 8 bases at V and 4 bases at J, with 18 bases between. This CDR3 reads CASGLRGSWYEQYF. CDR3 sequence (DNA): TGTGCCAGCGGTTTGAGAGGTTCTTGGTACGAGCAGTACTTC.

This clone was picked up a small number of times. The chain's CDR3 is CASSLDRETQYF. The CDR3, as DNA: TGTGCCAGCAGCTTAGATAGGGAGACCCAGTACTTC. The chain is built from TRBV7-2 and TRBJ2-5; D remains unclear. CDR3 length equals 12 residues. The V gene lost 1 base and the J gene lost 5 bases, with 5 bases spanning the gap. Germline-derived CDR1 and CDR2 are SGHTA and FQGNSA.

The V gene is TRBV5-6, the J gene TRBJ2-5, with 7 bases matching TRBD2. The J call is uncertain, as TRBJ2-7 better fits the DNA end. The CDR3 is 14 residues long. From germline, CDR1 is SGHDT and CDR2 YYEEEE. CDR3 loop: CASRPRDYTYEQYF. The CDR3 nucleotides are TGTGCCAGCAGGCCCCGGGACTATACCTACGAGCAGTACTTC.

The chain carries TRBV4-1 and TRBJ2-5, with D perhaps matching TRBD2 (6 bases). CDR3 length equals 15 residues. Germline CDR1 is MGHRA and CDR2 is YSYEKL. The V end lost 4 bases, the J end lost 3 bases, and 15 bases lay between the germline ends. The CDR3, as DNA: TGCGCCAGCAGCCCCTTCGGGGGTAGCGAAGAGACCCAGTACTTC. Residues: CASSPFGGSEETQYF.

A single count supports this clone. The chain carries TRBV18 and TRBJ1-4; possible D gene TRBD1, 5 bases. With 2 bases removed from V and 3 bases from J, the gap between germline ends came to 10 bases. This CDR3 contains 15 residues. Germline values: CDR1 KGHSH, CDR2 LQKENI. CDR3 sequence reads: CASSPGGFPNEKLFF. In DNA, the CDR3 is TGTGCCAGCTCACCAGGGGGTTTTCCTAATGAAAAACTGTTTTTT.

The V call is TRBV4-1, the J call TRBJ2-6; D unclear. The CDR3 has 13 amino acids. V shed 2 bases and J shed 3 bases, with 2 bases lying between them. Looked up from germline, CDR1 is MGHRA and CDR2 is YSYEKL. The CDR3 region is CASSQYGANVLTF. In DNA form, the CDR3 reads TGCGCCAGCAGCCAATATGGGGCCAACGTCCTGACTTTC.

This clone was counted only a few times. The CDR3 nucleotides are TGTGCCAGCATGGGACTGAACAATGAGCAGTTCTTC. Translating gives CASMGLNNEQFF. This chain connects TRBV6-6 to TRBJ2-1, with a weak D call TRBD2 (6 bases). Trimming removed 7 bases from V and 5 bases from J, with 9 bases in between. Germline V gene data show CDR1 as MNHNY and CDR2 as SVGAGI (reference sequence). This CDR3 spans 12 amino acids.

CDR3 DNA sequence: TGTGCCAGCAGGATCGGGGGGGGACCTGAAGCTTTCTTT. Translating it yields CASRIGGGPEAFF. The rearrangement joins TRBV2 to TRBJ1-1; D might be TRBD1 (5 bases). The germline V gene has CDR1 SNHLY and CDR2 FYNNEI. Trimming left V 6 bases short and J 6 bases short, with 14 bases between. This CDR3 is built from 13 residues. Full variable domain (rest looked up from reference TRBV2 and TRBJ1-1): EPEVTQTPSHQVTQMGQEVILRCVPISNHLYFYWYRQILGQKVEFLVSFYNNEISEKSEIFDDQFSVERPDGSNFTLKIRSTKLEDSAMYFCASRIGGGPEAFFGQGTRLTVV.

The rearrangement links TRBV4-2 to TRBJ2-1; 8 nucleotides line up with TRBD2. V trimming: 0 bases; J trimming: 5 bases; junction bases outside the gene matches: 3. The CDR3 contains 15 residues. Per the germline V gene, CDR1 is LGHNA and CDR2 is YNFKEQ. The CDR3 is CASSQEAGGHNEQFF. The CDR3 DNA reads as TGTGCCAGCAGCCAAGAGGCGGGAGGACACAATGAGCAGTTCTTC.

There are a few counts of this clone. V usage is TRBV4-2 and J usage is TRBJ2-7; no reliable D call. The germline gives CDR1 LGHNA, CDR2 YNFKEQ. The CDR3 has 16 amino acids. The V and J ends lost 0 bases and 0 bases respectively, with 12 bases between them. The CDR3 coding sequence is TGTGCCAGCAGCCAAGATCGGAGTTTGAGCTCCTACGAGCAGTACTTC. Translating it yields CASSQDRSLSSYEQYF.

This chain uses TRBV11-2 with TRBJ2-5, with 14 bases identical to TRBD2. The germline V gene encodes CDR1 SGHAT and CDR2 FQNNGV. This CDR3 has 18 residues. V gave up 5 bases and J gave up 4 bases; unmatched junction bases: 12. CDR3: CASSLGLAGGALRETQYF. DNA for the CDR3: TGTGCCAGCAGCCTCGGACTAGCGGGAGGCGCGTTACGAGAGACCCAGTACTTC.

The V and J genes are TRBV9 and TRBJ2-5; unclear D gene. CDR1 is SGDLS, CDR2 YYNGEE, per germline. This CDR3 has 13 residues. The germline V and J ends were trimmed by 2 bases and 2 bases, with 7 bases remaining between them. The CDR3 bases are TGTGCCAGCAGCGTGAGTTTTCAAGAGACCCAGTACTTC. It codes for CASSVSFQETQYF.